These 21 T cell receptor beta chains originate from one sample sequenced in a study of response to subunit inactivated influenza vaccine. From the RT-PCR reads, TCRdb called clonotypes with MiXCR, one entry per CDR3 protein. The sample has more than 400,000 distinct CDR3 sequences, 9.5% to 12% seen once; the top ten hold approximately 12%. Sequencing used PBMCs from blood, obtained roughly 48 days after vaccination. All receptors come from a man in his fifties who received an inactivated influenza vaccine.

This clonotype turned up a few times. This chain joins TRBV4-1 and TRBJ1-2; D unclear. V was cut by 0 bases and J by 4 bases, with 15 bases left in between. There are 16 residues in the CDR3. Germline V gene sequence: CDR1 MGHRA, CDR2 YSYEKL. The CDR3 DNA is TGCGCCAGCAGCCAAGATGGGCGGCCCCAGCCCTATGGCTACACCTTC. Translated, it gives CASSQDGRPQPYGYTF.

This clonotype has at least ten counts. The chain has TRBV12-3 or TRBV12-4 and TRBJ2-3; unclear D gene. Trimming removed 3 bases at V and 3 bases at J, with 4 bases between. The CDR3 runs 12 residues. CDR3 DNA sequence: TGTGCCAGCAGTTTTATAACAGATACGCAGTATTTT. It specifies CASSFITDTQYF.

The V gene is TRBV9, the J gene TRBJ2-3; D is uncertain. Germline values: CDR1 SGDLS, CDR2 YYNGEE. The CDR3 length is 15 residues. V lost 4 bases to trimming and J lost 0 bases, with 12 bases between them. The CDR3 nucleotides are TGTGCCAGCAGCACCGACCCCACTAGCACAGATACGCAGTATTTT. Amino acid sequence: CASSTDPTSTDTQYF.

This clonotype has a count of ten or more. The chain has TRBV4-2 and TRBJ2-1; 7 bases line up with TRBD2. V was pared by 3 bases and J by 9 bases, with 8 bases of the junction left unmatched. The CDR3 runs to 14 residues. CDR1 LGHNA and CDR2 YNFKEQ come from the germline V gene. The CDR3 spells CASSQEGLSGEQFF. CDR3 coding DNA: TGTGCCAGCAGCCAGGAGGGACTAAGTGGTGAGCAGTTCTTC.

The chain carries TRBV5-1 and TRBJ2-5; D possibly matches TRBD1 or TRBD2 (5 bases each). Trimming stripped 1 base from V and 4 bases from J, with 14 bases between. The CDR3 totals 15 residues. CDR1 and CDR2 from the germline V gene are SGHRS and YFSETQ. CDR3 nucleotides: TGCGCCAGCAGCTTGACTGGACTTGGGGGAGAGACCCAGTACTTC. This codes for CASSLTGLGGETQYF.

This clonotype came up a few times. V is TRBV28 and J is TRBJ1-5; TRBD1 matches at 9 bases. V shed 6 bases, J shed 6 bases, and the junction held 6 bases outside the gene matches. This CDR3 spans 14 amino acids. CDR1 MDHEN and CDR2 SYDVKM come from the germline V gene. The CDR3 region is CASRTTGGGQPQHF. CDR3 sequence (DNA): TGTGCCAGCAGGACGACAGGGGGAGGTCAGCCCCAGCATTTT.

The chain couples TRBV10-3 to TRBJ2-7; TRBD2 agrees at 11 bases. J gave up 5 bases and V 0 bases, and 6 bases lay outside the gene matches. The CDR3 totals 16 residues. CDR1 and CDR2 (germline): ENHRY, SYGVKD. The CDR3: CAISESILAGAHEQYF. The DNA for the CDR3 is TGTGCCATCAGTGAGTCGATACTAGCGGGAGCTCACGAGCAGTACTTC.

This clonotype was seen only once. The genes are TRBV4-3 and TRBJ2-5; no clear D. Looked up from germline, CDR1 is LGHNA and CDR2 is YSLEER. V lost 0 bases to trimming and J lost 0 bases, with 8 bases between them. The CDR3 has 15 amino acids. CDR3: CASSQDWAYQETQYF. In DNA form, the CDR3 reads TGCGCCAGCAGCCAAGATTGGGCATACCAAGAGACCCAGTACTTC.

This rearrangement joins TRBV9 to TRBJ2-2; 10 positions agree with TRBD1. CDR1 is SGDLS, CDR2 YYNGEE, per germline. The CDR3 sequence is 16 residues long. With V trimmed by 2 bases and J by 5 bases, 6 bases remained unmatched. CDR3 nucleotide sequence: TGTGCCAGCAGCGTGGGGGGGACAGGGGTGACCGGGGAGCTGTTTTTT. Protein sequence: CASSVGGTGVTGELFF.

This clonotype was seen many times. The chain joins TRBV20-1 to TRBJ1-1; D is unresolved. Germline V gene lookup returns CDR1 DFQATT and CDR2 SNEGSKA (reference sequence). The CDR3 sequence is 16 residues long. The V gene lost 0 bases and the J gene lost 1 base, with 15 bases spanning the gap. The CDR3 nucleotides read TGCAGTGCTAGAGATGGAAGGTCTTCGTCGAACACTGAAGCTTTCTTT. This sequence encodes CSARDGRSSSNTEAFF.

This clonotype was counted many times. The chain employs TRBV25-1 and TRBJ2-1; 9 bases agree with TRBD2. The trim removed 3 bases at V and 4 bases at J, leaving 4 bases unmatched. The CDR3 is 15 amino acids. In germline, CDR1 is MGHDK, CDR2 SYGVNS. Here the CDR3 reads CASSEPLAGYNEQFF. DNA of the CDR3: TGTGCCAGCAGTGAGCCCCTAGCGGGGTACAATGAGCAGTTCTTC.

V gene TRBV12-3 or TRBV12-4 combines with J gene TRBJ1-5, with TRBD1 matching over 9 bases. CDR3 length: 15 residues. V lost 4 bases, J lost 4 bases, and 5 bases stayed unmatched. The CDR3: CASSSRDRENQPQHF. The CDR3 DNA reads TGTGCCAGCAGTTCACGGGACAGGGAAAATCAGCCCCAGCATTTT.

The J gene is TRBJ2-1, the V gene TRBV18, with TRBD1 as a possible D gene (6 bases). Trimming removed 8 bases from V and 1 base from J, with 15 bases in between. Germline V gene data show CDR1 as KGHSH and CDR2 as LQKENI. The CDR3 runs 15 residues. The CDR3 loop is CASRGQLFSYNEQFF. CDR3 nucleotides: TGTGCCAGCCGAGGACAGCTTTTTTCCTACAATGAGCAGTTCTTC.

In its sample, this clonotype was seen many times. V and J are TRBV7-9 and TRBJ2-1, with 7 bases lining up with TRBD2. The CDR3 is 14 residues long. Germline V lookup: CDR1 SEHNR, CDR2 FQNEAQ (reference sequence). After removal of 2 bases from V and 7 bases from J, the junction contained 5 bases not matched to a gene. Here the CDR3 reads CASSLTSDFNEQFF. Written as DNA, the CDR3 is TGTGCCAGCAGCTTAACTAGCGATTTTAATGAGCAGTTCTTC.

The CDR3 nucleotides are TGTGCCAGCAGCCAAGATTGGCATGAGGGGACCCAGTACTTC. Encoded protein: CASSQDWHEGTQYF. This chain links TRBV3-1 with TRBJ2-5; TRBD2 is a possible D gene (5 bases). Germline loops: CDR1 LGHDT, CDR2 YNNKEL (reference sequence). V lost 0 bases and J 7 bases, leaving 12 bases between the germline ends. The CDR3 spans 14 residues.

This clonotype has more than one count but fewer than ten. This chain joins TRBV7-9 and TRBJ2-5, with D perhaps TRBD1 (5 bases). Germline V lookup: CDR1 SEHNR, CDR2 FQNEAQ (reference sequence). The CDR3 has 16 amino acids. V lost 2 bases and J lost 0, with 13 bases in between. The CDR3 nucleotides read TGTGCCAGCAGCTTAATAACAGGATTGTACCAAGAGACCCAGTACTTC. It is translated as CASSLITGLYQETQYF.

This clonotype was seen ten or more times. V gene TRBV12-3 or TRBV12-4 combines with J gene TRBJ2-1; 8 nucleotides match TRBD2. This CDR3 has 15 amino acids. V gave up 6 bases and J gave up 7 bases; unmatched junction bases: 11. CDR3 in amino acids: CASSPARERGNEQFF. As DNA, the CDR3 is TGTGCCAGCAGCCCGGCCCGTGAGCGGGGGAATGAGCAGTTCTTC.

This clonotype was counted a few times. The J gene is TRBJ2-3, the V gene TRBV7-9; D is ambiguous. The CDR3 loop spans 14 amino acids. Between the trimmed V and J ends, which lost 5 bases and 0 bases, there was a span of 9 bases. Germline loops: CDR1 SEHNR, CDR2 FQNEAQ (reference sequence). CDR3 sequence reads: CASSPQTSTDTQYF. As DNA, the CDR3 is TGTGCCAGCAGCCCCCAGACGAGCACAGATACGCAGTATTTT.

This clonotype was detected only a few times. The rearrangement uses TRBV12-3 or TRBV12-4 and TRBJ2-5; D not resolved. V lost 5 bases to trimming and J lost 5 bases, with 9 bases between them. This CDR3 contains 12 residues. CDR3 loop: CASSPDAETQYF. CDR3 sequence (DNA): TGTGCCAGCAGTCCGGACGCTGAGACCCAGTACTTC.

The rearrangement joins TRBV12-3 or TRBV12-4 to TRBJ2-7; D remains unclear. CDR3 length: 15 amino acids. Trimming removed 3 bases at V and 0 bases at J, with 12 bases between. CDR3 sequence reads: CASSFGLRSSYEQYF. In DNA form, the CDR3 reads TGTGCCAGCAGTTTTGGGTTAAGGTCCTCCTACGAGCAGTACTTC.

This clonotype was seen only a few times. This chain connects TRBV10-3 to TRBJ1-1; D is ambiguous. The CDR3 runs 15 residues. In germline, CDR1 is ENHRY, CDR2 SYGVKD. V lost 5 bases and J lost 1, with 14 bases in between. CDR3 DNA sequence: TGTGCCATCAGTCAACCCCCCAGATCGAACACTGAAGCTTTCTTT. Protein sequence: CAISQPPRSNTEAFF.